Detailed here is one T cell receptor beta chain. Antigen unknown. Noted treatment: approximately 10-day PBMC culture with coronavirus spike peptide pools or control peptides (ViraFEST assay). Looked up from germline, CDR1 is LNHDA and CDR2 is SQIVND (reference sequence). This CDR3 is 13 amino acids long. Between the trimmed V and J ends, which lost 5 bases and 2 bases, there was a span of 9 bases. Oncomine TCR Beta short-read sequencing was applied to DNA from cultured CD4+ T cells. Via MiXCR, TCRdb re-called the PCR reads, giving one row per CDR3 protein. The sample has some 25,000 distinct CDR3 sequences, over 45% seen once. This sample was taken from a study of vaccination and CD4 T cells after COVID-19.

The receptor was derived from a human donor who had recovered from COVID-19. Sequencing was performed on CD4+ T cells from blood, cultured in vitro. The V and J genes are TRBV19 and TRBJ1-2, with D maybe TRBD1 (6 bases). DNA for the CDR3: TGTGCCAGTAGTCCACAGGGAAACTATGGCTACACCTTC. This encodes CASSPQGNYGYTF.